These 2 T cell receptor beta chains share one sample of origin, sequenced in a study of shared clonotypes between healthy human individuals. Data came from immunoSEQ multiplex PCR; TCRdb stores just in-frame clones and leaves some out. The sample contains 470,000 or so clones, 81% of which appear only once. The specimen sequenced was PBMCs. Every receptor here comes from a woman between 40 and 55 years old in good health. Some clones in this sample may be carry-over from other donors' samples.

The chain links TRBV6-1 to TRBJ2-7; weak D call: TRBD2 (7 bases). CDR1 and CDR2 from the germline V gene are MNHNS and SASEGT. Trimming took off 5 bases at V and 6 bases at J, with 17 bases between the two ends. The CDR3 loop spans 14 amino acids. CDR3 loop: CASSIQRDNPEQYF. CDR3 in DNA: TGTGCCAGCAGTATTCAGCGGGACAACCCCGAGCAGTACTTC.

About this clone: Other DNA variants within this sample encode the same CDR3. This chain connects TRBV7-9 to TRBJ2-3; 15 bases fit TRBD2. The CDR3 is made up of 18 amino acids. The V gene's germline CDR1 is SEHNR and CDR2 FQNEAQ (reference sequence). With V trimmed by 4 bases and J by 0 bases, 5 bases remained unmatched. The CDR3 DNA is TGTGCCAGCAGCTCCGGACTAGCGGGAGGGCCTAGCACAGATACGCAGTATTTT. Protein product: CASSSGLAGGPSTDTQYF.